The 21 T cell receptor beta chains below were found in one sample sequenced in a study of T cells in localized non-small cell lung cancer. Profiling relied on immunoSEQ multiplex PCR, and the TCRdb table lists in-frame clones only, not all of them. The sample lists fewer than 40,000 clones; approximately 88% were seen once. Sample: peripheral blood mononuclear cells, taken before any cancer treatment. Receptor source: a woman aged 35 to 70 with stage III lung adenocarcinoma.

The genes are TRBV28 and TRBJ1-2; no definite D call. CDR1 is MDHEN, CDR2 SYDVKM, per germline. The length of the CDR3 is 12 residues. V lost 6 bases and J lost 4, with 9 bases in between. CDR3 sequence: CASSRRFYGYTF. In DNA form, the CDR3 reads TGTGCCAGCAGCCGACGGTTCTATGGCTACACCTTC.

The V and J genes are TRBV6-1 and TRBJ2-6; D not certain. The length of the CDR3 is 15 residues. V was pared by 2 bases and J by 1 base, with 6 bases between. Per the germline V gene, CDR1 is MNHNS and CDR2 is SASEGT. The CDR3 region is CASSEIQSGANVLTF. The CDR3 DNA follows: TGTGCCAGCAGTGAAATTCAATCTGGGGCCAACGTCCTGACTTTC.

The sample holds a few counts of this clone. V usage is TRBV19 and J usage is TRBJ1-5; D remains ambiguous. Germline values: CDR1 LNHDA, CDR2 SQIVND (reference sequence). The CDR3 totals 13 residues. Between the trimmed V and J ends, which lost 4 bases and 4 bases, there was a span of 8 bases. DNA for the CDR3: TGTGCCAGTAGTACTCAGCGGAATCAGCCCCAGCATTTT. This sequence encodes CASSTQRNQPQHF.

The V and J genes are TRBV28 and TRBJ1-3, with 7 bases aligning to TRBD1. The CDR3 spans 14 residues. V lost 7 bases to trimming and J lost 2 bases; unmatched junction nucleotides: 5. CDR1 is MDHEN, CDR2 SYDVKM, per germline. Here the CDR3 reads CASTDQGAGNTIYF. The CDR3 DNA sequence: TGTGCCAGCACCGACCAGGGGGCTGGAAACACCATATATTTT.

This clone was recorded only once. The CDR3 region has the DNA TGTGCCAGCAGCCTTAGCGGGAGCACAGATACGCAGTATTTT. It is translated as CASSLSGSTDTQYF. The V and J genes are TRBV5-4 and TRBJ2-3; 7 nucleotides agree with TRBD2. Looked up from germline, CDR1 is SGHNT and CDR2 is YYREEE (reference sequence). CDR3 length: 14 amino acids. Trimming cost V 4 bases and J 0 bases; bases outside gene matches: 2.

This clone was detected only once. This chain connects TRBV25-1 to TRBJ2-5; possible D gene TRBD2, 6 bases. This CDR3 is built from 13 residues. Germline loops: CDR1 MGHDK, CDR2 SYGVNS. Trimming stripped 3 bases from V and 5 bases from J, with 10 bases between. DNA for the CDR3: TGTGCCAGCAGTGAGGAGGGAAGGGAGACCCAGTACTTC. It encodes CASSEEGRETQYF.

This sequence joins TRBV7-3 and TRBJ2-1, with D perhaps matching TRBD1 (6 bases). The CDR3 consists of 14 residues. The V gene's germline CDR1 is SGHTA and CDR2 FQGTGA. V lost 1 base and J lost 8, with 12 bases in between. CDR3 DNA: TGTGCCAGCAGCTTAAATGCTGGGGGCGATGAGCAGTTCTTC. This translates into CASSLNAGGDEQFF.

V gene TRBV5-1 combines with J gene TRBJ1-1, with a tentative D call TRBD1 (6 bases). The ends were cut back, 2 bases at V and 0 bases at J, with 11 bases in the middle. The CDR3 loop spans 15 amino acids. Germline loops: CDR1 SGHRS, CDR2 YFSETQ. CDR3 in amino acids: CASSFLGQMNTEAFF. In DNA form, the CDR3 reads TGCGCCAGCAGCTTCCTGGGACAAATGAACACTGAAGCTTTCTTT.

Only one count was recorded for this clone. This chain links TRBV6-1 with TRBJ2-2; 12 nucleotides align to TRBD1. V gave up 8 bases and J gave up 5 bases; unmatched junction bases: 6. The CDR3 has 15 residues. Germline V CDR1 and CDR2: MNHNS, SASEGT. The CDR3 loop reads CASERDRGLTGELFF. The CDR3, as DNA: TGTGCCAGCGAGAGGGACAGGGGGCTGACCGGGGAGCTGTTTTTT.

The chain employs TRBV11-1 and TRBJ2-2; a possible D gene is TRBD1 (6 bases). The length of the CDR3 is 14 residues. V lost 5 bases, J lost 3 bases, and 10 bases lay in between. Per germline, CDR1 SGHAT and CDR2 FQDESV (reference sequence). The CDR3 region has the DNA TGTGCCAGCAGCCTCAGGGGTGACACCGGGGAGCTGTTTTTT. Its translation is CASSLRGDTGELFF.

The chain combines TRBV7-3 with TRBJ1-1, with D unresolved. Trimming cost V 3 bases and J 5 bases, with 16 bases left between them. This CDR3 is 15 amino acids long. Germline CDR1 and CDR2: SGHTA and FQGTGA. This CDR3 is CASSFASRELTEAFF. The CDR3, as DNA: TGTGCCAGCAGCTTCGCTTCTAGGGAGTTAACTGAAGCTTTCTTT.

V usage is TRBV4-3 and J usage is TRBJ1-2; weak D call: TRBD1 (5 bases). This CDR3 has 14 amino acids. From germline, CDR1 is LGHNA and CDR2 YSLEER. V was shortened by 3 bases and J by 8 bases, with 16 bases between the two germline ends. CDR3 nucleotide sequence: TGCGCCAGCAGCCAGGGAAGGGAGAGGGGCGGCTACACCTTC. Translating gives CASSQGRERGGYTF.

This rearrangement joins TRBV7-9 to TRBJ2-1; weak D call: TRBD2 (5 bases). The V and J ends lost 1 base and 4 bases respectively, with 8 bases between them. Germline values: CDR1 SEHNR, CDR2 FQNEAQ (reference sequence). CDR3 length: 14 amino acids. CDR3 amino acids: CASSLVGGYNEQFF. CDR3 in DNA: TGTGCCAGCAGCTTAGTAGGCGGGTACAATGAGCAGTTCTTC.

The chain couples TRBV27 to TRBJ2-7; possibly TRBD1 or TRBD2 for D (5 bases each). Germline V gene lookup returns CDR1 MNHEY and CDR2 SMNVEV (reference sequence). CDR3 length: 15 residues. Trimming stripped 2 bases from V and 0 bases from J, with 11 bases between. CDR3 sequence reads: CASSLAPGSSYEQYF. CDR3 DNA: TGTGCCAGCAGTTTAGCCCCAGGGAGCTCCTACGAGCAGTACTTC.

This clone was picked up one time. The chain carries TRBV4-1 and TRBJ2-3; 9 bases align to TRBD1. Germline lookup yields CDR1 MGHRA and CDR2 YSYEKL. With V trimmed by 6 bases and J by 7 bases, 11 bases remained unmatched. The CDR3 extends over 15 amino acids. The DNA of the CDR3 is TGCGCCAGCAGGTCCGGGACAGGGTTTGAGAATACGCAGTATTTT. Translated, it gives CASRSGTGFENTQYF.

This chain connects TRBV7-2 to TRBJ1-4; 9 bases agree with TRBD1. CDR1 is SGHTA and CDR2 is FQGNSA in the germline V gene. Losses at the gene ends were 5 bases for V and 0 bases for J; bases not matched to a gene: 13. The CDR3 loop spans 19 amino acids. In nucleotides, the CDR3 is TGTGCCAGCAGCAACAGGGGGCAGGGGGAGCCTGCAACTAATGAAAAACTGTTTTTT. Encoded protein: CASSNRGQGEPATNEKLFF.

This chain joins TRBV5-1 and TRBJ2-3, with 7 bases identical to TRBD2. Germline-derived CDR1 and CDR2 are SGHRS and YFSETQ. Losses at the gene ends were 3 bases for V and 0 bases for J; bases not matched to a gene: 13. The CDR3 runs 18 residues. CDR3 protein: CASSSGPFPSGSTDTQYF. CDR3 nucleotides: TGCGCCAGCAGCTCCGGCCCCTTCCCTAGCGGAAGCACAGATACGCAGTATTTT. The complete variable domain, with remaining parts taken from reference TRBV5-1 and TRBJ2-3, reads KAGVTQTPRYLIKTRGQQVTLSCSPISGHRSVSWYQQTPGQGLQFLFEYFSETQRNKGNFPGRFSGRQFSNSRSEMNVSTLELGDSALYLCASSSGPFPSGSTDTQYFGPGTRLTVL.

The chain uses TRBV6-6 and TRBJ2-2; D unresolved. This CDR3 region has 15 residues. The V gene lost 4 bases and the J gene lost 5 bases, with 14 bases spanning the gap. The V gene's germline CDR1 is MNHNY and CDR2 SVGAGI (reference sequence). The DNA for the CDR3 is TGTGCCAGCAGTTTACCGGGCCGCGCGACCGGGGAGCTGTTTTTT. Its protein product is CASSLPGRATGELFF.

CDR3 nucleotides: TGTGCCAGCTCACCCGAGCAGGGGAGAGGCGAGCAGTACTTC. Its protein product is CASSPEQGRGEQYF. The chain couples TRBV18 to TRBJ2-7, with D perhaps matching TRBD1 (6 bases). The CDR3 length is 14 residues. Trimming cost V 3 bases and J 6 bases, with 15 bases left between them. Germline V gene lookup returns CDR1 KGHSH and CDR2 LQKENI.

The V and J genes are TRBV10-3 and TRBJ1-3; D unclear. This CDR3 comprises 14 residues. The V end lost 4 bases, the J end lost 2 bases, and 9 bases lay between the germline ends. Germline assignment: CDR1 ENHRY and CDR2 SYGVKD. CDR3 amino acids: CAISGDGAGNTIYF. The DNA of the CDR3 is TGTGCCATCAGTGGGGATGGCGCTGGAAACACCATATATTTT.

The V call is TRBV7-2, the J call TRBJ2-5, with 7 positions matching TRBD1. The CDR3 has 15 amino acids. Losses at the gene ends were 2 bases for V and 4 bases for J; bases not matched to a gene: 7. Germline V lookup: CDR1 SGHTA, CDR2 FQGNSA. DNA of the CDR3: TGTGCCAGCAGCTTAATGCAGGGGGTTACAGAGACCCAGTACTTC. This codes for CASSLMQGVTETQYF.